The 16 T cell receptor beta chains reported below all come from one sample, sequenced in a study of cytomegalovirus exposure and HLA in healthy donors. Researchers ran the PCR with 60 Vbeta and 13 Jbeta primers. Profiled with immunoSEQ multiplex PCR; TCRdb holds only in-frame clones, not every one. The sample lists 100,000 to 150,000 clones; 60% to 80% were seen once. Sequencing was done on a sample of PBMCs. Source of these receptors: a female donor in good health and CMV-seronegative.

The V and J genes are TRBV4-1 and TRBJ2-7, with 9 bases fitting TRBD1. Germline V gene sequence: CDR1 MGHRA, CDR2 YSYEKL. V lost 3 bases and J lost 2; bases outside the gene matches: 5. CDR3 length equals 15 residues. CDR3 in amino acids: CASSHSGQGPYEQYF. Here the CDR3 DNA reads TGCGCCAGCAGCCACTCCGGACAGGGGCCCTACGAGCAGTACTTC.

In this sample, this clone turned up once. The chain employs TRBV7-8 and TRBJ2-1, with D possibly being TRBD2 (6 bases). The CDR3 sequence is 15 residues long. Trimming removed 2 bases from V and 8 bases from J, with 16 bases in between. Germline V gene lookup returns CDR1 SGHVS and CDR2 FQNEAQ. CDR3 loop: CASSLWAGLSDEQFF. DNA of the CDR3: TGTGCCAGCAGCTTATGGGCGGGACTTAGCGATGAGCAGTTCTTC.

As DNA, the CDR3 is TGTGCCAGCAGCCACCGGGACTGGGATAACTATGGCTACACCTTC. Its protein product is CASSHRDWDNYGYTF. The V gene is TRBV16, the J gene TRBJ1-2; a weak D match, TRBD1 (5 bases). V lost 3 bases, J lost 1 base, and 12 bases lay in between. The CDR3 length is 15 residues. In germline, CDR1 is KGHSY, CDR2 FQNENV.

This clone was counted between two and nine times. The V call is TRBV14, the J call TRBJ2-2, with TRBD1 identical over 8 bases. Germline V gives CDR1 SGHDN, CDR2 FVKESK. With 4 bases clipped from V and 8 bases from J, the junction kept 9 bases outside the gene matches. There are 15 residues in the CDR3. DNA for the CDR3: TGTGCCAGCAGCCGGGGACAGGCCCTTCGAGGGGAGCTGTTTTTT. It is translated as CASSRGQALRGELFF. Filled out from reference TRBV14 and TRBJ2-2, the complete variable domain reads EAGVTQFPSHSVIEKGQTVTLRCDPISGHDNLYWYRRVMGKEIKFLLHFVKESKQDESGMPNNRFLAERTGGTYSTLKVQPAELEDSGVYFCASSRGQALRGELFFGEGSRLTVL.

The V and J genes are TRBV28 and TRBJ1-1; no firm D call. V gave up 4 bases and J gave up 4 bases, with 7 bases separating them. CDR3 length: 12 residues. The germline V gene encodes CDR1 MDHEN and CDR2 SYDVKM. The CDR3: CASSWGVTEAFF. CDR3 bases: TGTGCCAGCAGTTGGGGAGTCACTGAAGCTTTCTTT.

This rearrangement joins TRBV4-3 to TRBJ1-2; 10 nucleotides agree with TRBD1. The CDR3 is made up of 16 amino acids. CDR1 is LGHNA and CDR2 is YSLEER in the germline V gene. Losses at the gene ends were 1 base for V and 4 bases for J; bases not matched to a gene: 6. CDR3 DNA: TGCGCCAGCAGCCAAGGACAGGGGGCTACAACCTATGGCTACACCTTC. This sequence encodes CASSQGQGATTYGYTF.

This chain connects TRBV19 to TRBJ2-1; 7 nucleotides align to TRBD1. The CDR3 has 13 residues. Trimming at V came to 5 bases and at J to 4 bases, leaving 2 bases not matched to a gene. The germline V gene encodes CDR1 LNHDA and CDR2 SQIVND (reference sequence). Here the CDR3 reads CASSGTVYNEQFF. The CDR3 nucleotides read TGTGCCAGTAGTGGGACAGTTTACAATGAGCAGTTCTTC.

V is TRBV11-3 and J is TRBJ2-1; 9 nucleotides line up with TRBD2. This CDR3 has 15 residues. With 5 bases clipped from V and 10 bases from J, the junction kept 12 bases outside the gene matches. Germline CDR1 is SGHNT and CDR2 is YENEEA. The DNA for the CDR3 is TGTGCCAGCAGCCCGGGGGGACTAGCCCAACCCGAGCAGTTCTTC. This gives the protein CASSPGGLAQPEQFF.

The chain couples TRBV7-2 to TRBJ2-7; D might be TRBD1 (5 bases). V lost 5 bases to trimming and J lost 3 bases, with 8 bases between them. The length of the CDR3 is 12 residues. CDR1 and CDR2 from the germline V gene are SGHTA and FQGNSA. For the CDR3, the DNA is TGTGCCAGCAGCCCCGGACACTACGAGCAGTACTTC. It specifies CASSPGHYEQYF.

CDR3 region: CSAPLGGSGNTIYF. In DNA form, the CDR3 reads TGCAGCGCCCCGCTAGGAGGTTCTGGAAACACCATATATTTT. The chain employs TRBV29-1 and TRBJ1-3; D unresolved. This CDR3 has 14 residues. The V gene lost 7 bases and the J gene lost 1 base, with 14 bases spanning the gap. Germline V gene sequence: CDR1 SQVTM, CDR2 ANQGSEA.

This clone was detected a few times. The genes are TRBV27 and TRBJ2-7; TRBD1 matches 7 bases. The length of the CDR3 is 13 residues. J lost 3 bases, V lost 3 bases, and 2 bases had no gene match. Germline CDR1 is MNHEY and CDR2 is SMNVEV (reference sequence). The CDR3 is CASSFDRDYEQYF. As DNA, the CDR3 is TGTGCCAGCAGTTTCGACAGGGACTACGAGCAGTACTTC.

The chain combines TRBV27 with TRBJ2-7; D possibly corresponds to TRBD2 (6 bases). Germline V CDR1 and CDR2: MNHEY, SMNVEV (reference sequence). V lost 9 bases and J lost 5, with 11 bases in between. This CDR3 region has 11 residues. The CDR3 is CASRGSHEQYF. The CDR3 nucleotides are TGTGCCAGTCGGGGGTCCCACGAGCAGTACTTC.

V gene TRBV28 combines with J gene TRBJ1-2, with D unresolved. This CDR3 spans 13 amino acids. The germline gives CDR1 MDHEN, CDR2 SYDVKM. V lost 6 bases, J lost 7 bases, and 15 bases lay in between. The chain's CDR3 is CASSLRREAGYTF. CDR3 nucleotide sequence: TGTGCCAGCAGCCTTCGGAGGGAGGCTGGCTACACCTTC.

V and J are TRBV18 and TRBJ2-6, with TRBD1 matching 9 bases. The CDR3 loop spans 17 amino acids. With 3 bases clipped from V and 4 bases from J, the junction kept 7 bases outside the gene matches. Germline V gene sequence: CDR1 KGHSH, CDR2 LQKENI. For the CDR3, the DNA is TGTGCCAGCTCACCCGGGACAGGGAGGTCAGGGGCCAACGTCCTGACTTTC. Translating gives CASSPGTGRSGANVLTF.

The rearrangement links TRBV7-2 to TRBJ2-7, with a tentative D call TRBD2 (6 bases). This CDR3 region has 16 residues. Germline V gives CDR1 SGHTA, CDR2 FQGNSA. Trimming shortened V by 3 bases and J by 5 bases, and 20 bases separated the two germline ends. CDR3 sequence: CASSFSGTLPHHEQYF. The DNA of the CDR3 is TGTGCCAGCAGCTTTTCCGGGACTCTACCCCACCACGAGCAGTACTTC.

The V and J genes are TRBV5-1 and TRBJ1-1, with D unresolved. Germline CDR1 and CDR2: SGHRS and YFSETQ. V dropped 0 bases and J dropped 1 base, with 7 bases sitting between them. The CDR3 is 14 amino acids. The CDR3 protein is CASSLGQRNTEAFF. The CDR3 DNA reads as TGCGCCAGCAGCTTGGGGCAACGGAACACTGAAGCTTTCTTT. The full variable domain, rest sourced from reference TRBV5-1 and TRBJ1-1, is KAGVTQTPRYLIKTRGQQVTLSCSPISGHRSVSWYQQTPGQGLQFLFEYFSETQRNKGNFPGRFSGRQFSNSRSEMNVSTLELGDSALYLCASSLGQRNTEAFFGQGTRLTVV.